This passage covers 30 T cell receptor beta chains from one sample sequenced in a study of Graves' ophthalmopathy and Graves' hyperthyroidism. RNA transcripts served as template for amplifying TCR beta CDR3 sequences. The library came from an HTBI-primed first-round RT-PCR and a second-round multiplex PCR. A single record per CDR3 protein comes from TCRdb applying MiXCR to the multiplex PCR reads. The table records about 740,000 distinct CDR3 sequences, approximately 40% of them present only once. The sequenced material came from peripheral blood. These receptor sequences come from an adult man with Graves' ophthalmopathy.

Points on this clonotype: A junction end diverges from the germline sequence, so it may reflect a read error. The rearrangement uses TRBV10-3 and TRBJ2-7; a weak D match, TRBD2 (5 bases). Germline CDR1 and CDR2: ENHRY and SYGVKD. The CDR3 totals 14 residues. Here the CDR3 reads CASSYSGFSYEQYF. The CDR3 region has the DNA TGTGCCAGCAGTTACTCGGGGTTCTCCTACGAGCAGTACTTC.

J is TRBJ2-5 and V is TRBV12-3 or TRBV12-4; D gene uncertain. CDR3 length: 15 amino acids. Trimming left V 6 bases short and J 4 bases short, with 18 bases between. CDR3 nucleotides: TGTGCCAGCAGAGAGGACGGAGACGGACGAGAGACCCAGTACTTC. Translated: CASREDGDGRETQYF.

As regards this clonotype: One end of the junction varies from germline; a read error may be responsible. The V and J genes are TRBV7-8 and TRBJ2-5; perhaps TRBD2 as D (5 bases). Germline CDR1 is SGHVS and CDR2 is FQNEAQ. The CDR3 runs to 18 residues. In DNA, the CDR3 is TGTGCCAGCAACTTACTCCCTGCGGGCTCCCCCTCCCAAGAGACCCAGTACTTC. Translated, it gives CASNLLPAGSPSQETQYF. The variable domain in full, completed from reference TRBV7-8 and TRBJ2-5, reads GAGVSQSPRYKVAKRGQDVALRCDPISGHVSLFWYQQALGQGPEFLTYFQNEAQLDKSGLPSDRFFAERPEGSVSTLKIQRTQQEDSAVYLCASNLLPAGSPSQETQYFGPGTRLLVL.

In this sample, this clonotype turned up many times. The rearrangement joins TRBV7-9 to TRBJ1-2; 7 positions match TRBD1. Germline V gene sequence: CDR1 SEHNR, CDR2 FQNEAQ (reference sequence). This CDR3 has 13 residues. Germline trimming cut 1 base from V and 10 bases from J; bases unmatched to any gene: 6. In DNA form, the CDR3 reads TGTGCCAGCAGCTTAGACGGACAGGATTTCTACACCTTC. Translated: CASSLDGQDFYTF.

The J gene is TRBJ2-6, the V gene TRBV29-1, with 9 bases matching TRBD1. With V trimmed by 7 bases and J by 4 bases, 8 bases remained unmatched. This CDR3 has 15 residues. The germline gives CDR1 SQVTM, CDR2 ANQGSEA. CDR3 sequence (DNA): TGCAGCGCAGACAGGGGGTCGGGGGGGGCCAACGTCCTGACTTTC. The encoded protein is CSADRGSGGANVLTF.

The rearrangement joins TRBV7-2 to TRBJ2-6, with 8 bases fitting TRBD1. From germline, CDR1 is SGHTA and CDR2 FQGNSA. This CDR3 has 19 amino acids. J was trimmed by 0 bases and V by 4 bases; bases with no gene match: 11. CDR3 nucleotides: TGTGCCAGCAGCTCTGAGCCGGGACAGGAACTCTCTGGGGCCAACGTCCTGACTTTC. It is translated as CASSSEPGQELSGANVLTF.

This clonotype showed up many times. The rearrangement uses TRBV10-3 and TRBJ2-7, with D maybe TRBD1 (5 bases). Germline CDR1 reads ENHRY; CDR2 reads SYGVKD. Trimming took off 4 bases at V and 5 bases at J, with 15 bases between the two ends. CDR3 length: 14 residues. The chain's CDR3 is CAISGSGSANEQYF. The CDR3, as DNA: TGTGCCATCAGTGGGTCAGGGTCGGCGAACGAGCAGTACTTC.

This clonotype was observed a few times. The genes are TRBV19 and TRBJ1-5; maybe TRBD1 (5 bases). Trimming pared 4 bases from V and 3 bases from J, leaving 16 bases between. This CDR3 spans 16 amino acids. Germline-derived CDR1 and CDR2 are LNHDA and SQIVND (reference sequence). Written as DNA, the CDR3 is TGTGCCAGTAGTAAGGGTAACAGGCAAGCCAATCAGCCCCAGCATTTT. It encodes CASSKGNRQANQPQHF.

The rearrangement joins TRBV20-1 to TRBJ1-2; 7 bases are shared with TRBD1. The CDR3 consists of 13 residues. After removal of 3 bases from V and 5 bases from J, the junction contained 6 bases not matched to a gene. Germline CDR1 is DFQATT and CDR2 is SNEGSKA (reference sequence). Written as DNA, the CDR3 is TGCAGTGCTAGGAACAGGGACAGATATGGCTACACCTTC. Protein sequence: CSARNRDRYGYTF.

The V gene is TRBV29-1, the J gene TRBJ2-7; maybe TRBD2 (6 bases). The V gene lost 6 bases and the J gene lost 2 bases, with 23 bases spanning the gap. The CDR3 spans 16 residues. Germline CDR1 reads SQVTM; CDR2 reads ANQGSEA. In nucleotides, the CDR3 is TGCAGCGTGGTTGGTGGGGGGTTGACTGCCCCCTACGAGCAGTACTTC. This sequence encodes CSVVGGGLTAPYEQYF.

This clonotype came up many times. The rearrangement joins TRBV7-9 to TRBJ2-7; 7 nucleotides line up with TRBD1. The V segment lost 3 bases and the J segment 1 base; nucleotides outside the gene matches: 3. The CDR3 totals 14 residues. The germline gives CDR1 SEHNR, CDR2 FQNEAQ (reference sequence). The CDR3 spells CASSFPQGSYEQYF. As DNA, the CDR3 is TGTGCCAGCAGCTTTCCACAGGGGTCCTACGAGCAGTACTTC. Supplemented by reference TRBV7-9 and TRBJ2-7, the full variable domain reads DTGVSQNPRHKITKRGQNVTFRCDPISEHNRLYWYRQTLGQGPEFLTYFQNEAQLEKSRLLSDRFSAERPKGSFSTLEIQRTEQGDSAMYLCASSFPQGSYEQYFGPGTRLTVT.

This clonotype was counted a few times. The V and J genes are TRBV4-2 and TRBJ1-1; D unclear. This CDR3 comprises 14 residues. In germline, CDR1 is LGHNA, CDR2 YNFKEQ. V was clipped by 1 base and J by 0 bases, with 6 bases between them. CDR3 bases: TGTGCCAGCAGCCAAGGAGTTCTGAACACTGAAGCTTTCTTT. Its protein product is CASSQGVLNTEAFF.

This clonotype appeared a few times. Since a much larger clone is just one base distant, this may be a read error. This CDR3 reads CASNPGTVQETQYF. CDR3 DNA sequence: TGTGCCAGCAACCCCGGGACAGTCCAAGAGACCCAGTACTTC. The rearrangement uses TRBV6-1 and TRBJ2-5; 7 bases are shared with TRBD1. V gave up 7 bases and J gave up 1 base; unmatched junction bases: 6. The CDR3 covers 14 residues. Germline V CDR1 and CDR2: MNHNS, SASEGT.

This chain joins TRBV10-3 and TRBJ2-7; 8 bases line up with TRBD1. The CDR3 consists of 14 residues. Germline V gene data show CDR1 as ENHRY and CDR2 as SYGVKD. V gave up 4 bases and J gave up 7 bases; unmatched junction bases: 9. The CDR3: CAISVDRGRREQYF. The CDR3, as DNA: TGTGCCATCAGTGTCGACAGGGGTCGGAGAGAGCAGTACTTC.

The sample holds many counts of this clonotype. The J gene is TRBJ1-6, the V gene TRBV5-8; a weak D match, TRBD1 (6 bases). Germline CDR1 reads SGHTS; CDR2 reads YDEGEE. This CDR3 is built from 14 residues. With 0 bases removed from V and 9 bases from J, the gap between germline ends came to 10 bases. In nucleotides, the CDR3 is TGTGCCAGCAGCTTGGGGCAACAGGGTTCACCCCTCCACTTT. Its translation: CASSLGQQGSPLHF. Filled out from reference TRBV5-8 and TRBJ1-6, the complete variable domain reads EAGVTQSPTHLIKTRGQQATLRCSPISGHTSVYWYQQALGLGLQFLLWYDEGEERNRGNFPPRFSGRQFPNYSSELNVNALELEDSALYLCASSLGQQGSPLHFGNGTRLTVT.

This clonotype was seen a few times. The rearrangement links TRBV19 to TRBJ1-5, with D possibly matching TRBD1 (5 bases). Looked up from germline, CDR1 is LNHDA and CDR2 is SQIVND (reference sequence). V was trimmed by 3 bases and J by 7 bases, leaving 22 bases between them. The CDR3 runs to 17 residues. This CDR3 is CASSIIGGMRTNQPQHF. The CDR3 DNA sequence: TGTGCCAGTAGTATTATTGGGGGGATGCGCACTAACCAGCCCCAGCATTTT.

V gene TRBV24-1 combines with J gene TRBJ2-7, with 9 bases aligning to TRBD2. Trimming cost V 12 bases and J 7 bases; bases outside gene matches: 9. CDR1 and CDR2 from the germline V gene are KGHDR and SFDVKD. The CDR3 has 12 residues. CDR3 protein: CAGGGGAGEQYF. The CDR3 nucleotides read TGTGCCGGCGGGGGGGGAGCCGGGGAGCAGTACTTC.

The chain couples TRBV19 to TRBJ1-2; 8 nucleotides align to TRBD1. V lost 7 bases, J lost 8 bases, and 15 bases stayed unmatched. Germline lookup yields CDR1 LNHDA and CDR2 SQIVND (reference sequence). The CDR3 is 15 residues long. The CDR3 bases are TGTGCCAGTAAAAAAGGTCGGACAGGGTTCTACGGCTACACCTTC. This sequence encodes CASKKGRTGFYGYTF.

Ten or more counts support this clonotype. This rearrangement joins TRBV29-1 to TRBJ2-7; 7 nucleotides align to TRBD2. The CDR3 is 14 residues long. Germline values: CDR1 SQVTM, CDR2 ANQGSEA. Losses at the gene ends were 0 bases for V and 3 bases for J; bases not matched to a gene: 5. The CDR3, as DNA: TGCAGCGTTGAAGATCGGACGGGGGGCTACGAGCAGTACTTC. This codes for CSVEDRTGGYEQYF.

This clonotype was seen just once. The chain is built from TRBV6-5 and TRBJ2-5; perhaps D is TRBD1 or TRBD2 (5 bases each). Germline loops: CDR1 MNHEY, CDR2 SVGAGI. This CDR3 comprises 13 residues. V lost 5 bases, J lost 13 bases, and 20 bases lay in between. The CDR3 sequence is CASSPKIGTPGYF. CDR3 DNA sequence: TGTGCCAGCAGTCCCAAAATCGGGACCCCGGGGTACTTC.

Points on this clonotype: A read error may produce the germline difference seen at one junction end. The chain recombines TRBV24-1 with TRBJ1-5; D is undetermined. CDR1 KGHDR and CDR2 SFDVKD come from the germline V gene. The CDR3 runs 10 residues. The CDR3, as DNA: TGTGCCACCGGTGAGGGCTACGAGCATTTT. Translated, it gives CATGEGYEHF.

This clonotype was counted at least ten times. This chain joins TRBV15 and TRBJ2-6; TRBD1 matches at 7 bases. The CDR3 is made up of 16 amino acids. The V and J ends lost 11 bases and 1 base, in that order; junction bases with no gene match: 11. Germline lookup yields CDR1 LNHNV and CDR2 YYDKDF (reference sequence). The CDR3 region has the DNA TGTGCCGCAGGCGACAGGGTGGGTTCTGGGGCCAACGTCCTGACTTTC. Protein: CAAGDRVGSGANVLTF.

With respect to this clonotype: An end of the junction does not agree with germline; a read error may underlie this. This chain links TRBV7-9 with TRBJ1-1; possibly TRBD1 for D (5 bases). Germline V lookup: CDR1 SEHNR, CDR2 FQNEAQ (reference sequence). CDR3 length: 15 amino acids. The DNA for the CDR3 is TGCGCCAGTACGCCCCTCCCGGGGGTGAACACTGAAGCTTTCTTT. Its protein is CASTPLPGVNTEAFF. Filled out from reference TRBV7-9 and TRBJ1-1, the complete variable domain reads DTGVSQNPRHKITKRGQNVTFRCDPISEHNRLYWYRQTLGQGPEFLTYFQNEAQLEKSRLLSDRFSAERPKGSFSTLEIQRTEQGDSAMYLCASTPLPGVNTEAFFGQGTRLTVV.

This clonotype was counted many times. This chain uses TRBV7-2 with TRBJ2-6; 14 nucleotides match TRBD2. The CDR3 loop spans 19 amino acids. V dropped 4 bases and J dropped 1; count of bases not matched to a gene: 6. Germline V lookup: CDR1 SGHTA, CDR2 FQGNSA. The CDR3 region is CASSYRTSGGISGANVLTF. Written as DNA, the CDR3 is TGTGCCAGCAGCTACCGGACTAGCGGGGGGATTTCTGGGGCCAACGTCCTGACTTTC.

This clonotype was picked up a small number of times. The rearrangement links TRBV7-9 to TRBJ2-3; D might be TRBD1 or TRBD2, each matching 7 bases. CDR3 size: 15 residues. Per germline, CDR1 SEHNR and CDR2 FQNEAQ (reference sequence). V gave up 5 bases and J gave up 6 bases, with 18 bases separating them. In DNA form, the CDR3 reads TGTGCCAGCAGCCCCATCGGCGGGGGACAGGATACGCAGTATTTT. It translates to CASSPIGGGQDTQYF. The variable domain in full, with the rest retrieved from reference TRBV7-9 and TRBJ2-3, is DTGVSQNPRHKITKRGQNVTFRCDPISEHNRLYWYRQTLGQGPEFLTYFQNEAQLEKSRLLSDRFSAERPKGSFSTLEIQRTEQGDSAMYLCASSPIGGGQDTQYFGPGTRLTVL.

At least ten counts were recorded for this clonotype. The chain recombines TRBV2 with TRBJ2-6, with 12 bases aligning to TRBD1. The length of the CDR3 is 17 residues. Germline assignment: CDR1 SNHLY and CDR2 FYNNEI. J was trimmed by 1 base and V by 9 bases; bases with no gene match: 7. The CDR3 region has the DNA TGTGCCAGGGAATCGGGACAGGGGGCATCTGGGGCCAACGTCCTGACTTTC. Its translation: CARESGQGASGANVLTF.

This clonotype was seen many times. The chain links TRBV19 to TRBJ1-6; D remains ambiguous. V lost 1 base, J lost 7 bases, and 8 bases lay in between. This CDR3 has 14 residues. Germline V gene lookup returns CDR1 LNHDA and CDR2 SQIVND (reference sequence). The CDR3 sequence is CASSIAQFNSPLHF. CDR3 bases: TGTGCCAGTAGTATAGCACAGTTCAATTCACCCCTCCACTTT.

This chain uses TRBV25-1 with TRBJ1-5; D is possibly TRBD1 (6 bases). The length of the CDR3 is 16 residues. The germline V and J ends were trimmed by 3 bases and 4 bases, with 16 bases remaining between them. Germline CDR1 reads MGHDK; CDR2 reads SYGVNS. The CDR3 protein is CASSEAGHIKNQPQHF. The CDR3 coding sequence is TGTGCCAGCAGTGAGGCGGGACATATTAAAAATCAGCCCCAGCATTTT.

Details on this clonotype: It may be a read error: a sequence one base away is much more abundant. No conserved phenylalanine or tryptophan ends this CDR3, so it is likely a read error. The chain combines TRBV25-1 with TRBJ1-3; 8 nucleotides align to TRBD1. Germline V gives CDR1 MGHDK, CDR2 SYGVNS. The V and J ends lost 6 bases and 4 bases, in that order; junction bases with no gene match: 8. This CDR3 is 15 amino acids long. CDR3 amino acids: CASRPDRGTGNTIYS. In nucleotides, the CDR3 is TGTGCCAGCAGGCCCGACAGGGGCACAGGAAACACCATATATTCT.

Points on this clonotype: Being one base from a much bigger clone, this may be a read error. This chain joins TRBV7-2 and TRBJ2-7, with no clear D. Germline V lookup: CDR1 SGHTA, CDR2 FQGNSA. With 3 bases removed from V and 3 bases from J, the gap between germline ends came to 9 bases. This CDR3 region has 13 residues. The CDR3 spells CASSFARFYEQYF. The CDR3 bases are TGTGCCAGCAGCTTTGCCAGATTCTACGAGCAGTACTTC. Full variable domain (outside the CDR3, taken from reference TRBV7-2 and TRBJ2-7): GAGVSQSPSNKVTEKGKDVELRCDPISGHTALYWYRQSLGQGLEFLIYFQGNSAPDKSGLPSDRFSAERTGGSVSTLTIQRTQQEDSAVYLCASSFARFYEQYFGPGTRLTVT.